This is a list of T cell receptor beta chains from one sample in a study of identical twins. TCRdb re-analysed the 5' RACE reads in MiXCR, keeping a single row per CDR3 protein. This table has about 720,000 distinct CDR3 sequences, around a sixth appearing once. These data also featured in a second study, about T cells expressing NK-cell markers.

The sequencing sample was made of PBMCs. The receptors stem from a young woman in good health. The CDR3 runs from the conserved cysteine through the conserved F or W. D genes are given only for firm matches. Size tells how often a clone was seen (once, few, many) or the class of an expanded clone, and some rows leave it out.

clone_size	d_call	v_call	j_call	cdr3_aa	cdr3_nt
.	.	TRBV12-3/TRBV12-4	TRBJ1-2	CASSRIGTLYGYTF	TGTGCCAGCAGTAGAATCGGGACCCTCTATGGCTACACCTTC
few	.	TRBV5-1	TRBJ2-5	CASSPQVQETQYF	TGCGCCAGCAGCCCCCAGGTCCAAGAGACCCAGTACTTC
.	.	TRBV5-3	TRBJ2-7	CARSLVYEQYF	TGTGCCAGAAGCTTGGTCTACGAGCAGTACTTC
.	TRBD2	TRBV20-1	TRBJ2-7	CSAREVGGAYYEQYF	TGCAGTGCTAGAGAGGTCGGGGGGGCCTATTACGAGCAGTACTTC
.	TRBD2	TRBV20-1	TRBJ2-5	CSASGTSEETQYF	TGCAGTGCCTCAGGGACTAGCGAAGAGACCCAGTACTTC
few	.	TRBV5-5	TRBJ1-1	CASTRVRNTEAFF	TGTGCCAGCACGAGGGTAAGAAACACTGAAGCTTTCTTT
.	TRBD2	TRBV27	TRBJ2-2	CASRQSGRAAGELFF	TGTGCCAGCAGGCAAAGCGGGAGGGCAGCCGGGGAGCTGTTTTTT
.	.	TRBV9	TRBJ2-6	CASSVVLGMGANVLTF	TGTGCCAGCAGCGTAGTTCTAGGCATGGGGGCCAACGTCCTGACTTTC
few	.	TRBV6-5	TRBJ1-1	CASSYSYRTIEAFF	TGTGCCAGCAGTTACTCTTATAGGACTATTGAAGCTTTCTTT
few	TRBD2	TRBV9	TRBJ2-1	CASSYSGGGTYNEQFF	TGTGCCAGCAGCTATAGCGGGGGCGGTACCTACAATGAGCAGTTCTTC
.	TRBD1	TRBV12-3/TRBV12-4	TRBJ1-2	CASTDDREDGYTF	TGTGCCAGCACCGACGACAGGGAAGATGGCTACACCTTC
.	.	TRBV7-9	TRBJ2-7	CASSNPEAISYEQYF	TGTGCCAGCAGCAATCCAGAGGCTATTTCTTACGAGCAGTACTTC
.	.	TRBV5-1	TRBJ2-7	CASSLRTGGRSYEQYF	TGCGCCAGCAGCTTGCGAACCGGGGGTAGGAGTTACGAGCAGTACTTC
.	.	TRBV7-9	TRBJ1-2	CAISAYGYTF	TGTGCCATCTCCGCCTATGGCTACACCTTC
once	.	TRBV14	TRBJ2-2	CASSQVDMNTGELFF	TGTGCCAGCAGCCAAGTGGATATGAACACCGGGGAGCTGTTTTTT
few	.	TRBV7-9	TRBJ2-5	CASSFDWQQTQYF	TGTGCCAGCAGCTTCGACTGGCAGCAGACCCAGTACTTC
few	.	TRBV10-3	TRBJ1-1	CAISLGGANTEAFF	TGTGCCATCAGCCTGGGGGGGGCGAACACTGAAGCTTTCTTT
.	TRBD1	TRBV20-1	TRBJ1-2	CSAPPQGSYGYTF	TGCAGTGCTCCCCCACAGGGGTCCTATGGCTACACCTTC
few	TRBD2	TRBV6-1	TRBJ2-1	CASSEAGAGGREQFF	TGTGCCAGCAGTGAAGCGGGCGCGGGGGGGCGCGAGCAGTTCTTC
few	.	TRBV4-3	TRBJ2-1	CASSQGYLVMNEQFF	TGCGCCAGCAGCCAAGGGTATCTAGTTATGAATGAGCAGTTCTTC
few	.	TRBV27	TRBJ1-6	CASRWNRNSPLHF	TGTGCCAGCAGGTGGAACAGGAATTCACCCCTCCACTTT
.	.	TRBV12-3/TRBV12-4	TRBJ2-1	CASSPPRLSSNEQFF	TGTGCCAGCAGTCCCCCTCGACTGAGCTCCAATGAGCAGTTCTTC
many	TRBD2	TRBV20-1	TRBJ2-3	CSATGTSGTDTQYF	TGCAGTGCTACCGGGACTAGCGGGACAGATACGCAGTATTTT
.	.	TRBV10-3	TRBJ2-3	CAISEPGLYTDTQYF	TGTGCCATCAGTGAGCCGGGTTTATACACAGATACGCAGTATTTT
.	.	TRBV20-1	TRBJ2-7	CSARDLSGSSYEQYF	TGCAGTGCTAGAGACCTTAGCGGCAGCTCCTACGAGCAGTACTTC
.	.	TRBV6-1	TRBJ1-1	CASSRGRFTEAFF	TGTGCCAGCAGCAGGGGTAGATTCACTGAAGCTTTCTTT
many	.	TRBV6-5	TRBJ1-2	CASSRPPRDLTF	TGTGCCAGCAGTCGACCCCCCCGGGATTTAACCTTC
few	.	TRBV20-1	TRBJ1-1	CSAFPDGNTEAFF	TGCAGTGCCTTCCCCGACGGGAACACTGAAGCTTTCTTT
.	.	TRBV3-1	TRBJ2-7	CASSRLGVIEQYF	TGTGCCAGCAGCCGTTTGGGGGTTATCGAGCAGTACTTC
.	.	TRBV5-1	TRBJ1-1	CASSPGGGPGSFF	TGCGCCAGCAGCCCGGGGGGGGGGCCGGGTTCTTTCTTT
.	.	TRBV9	TRBJ2-2	CASSVAPSGTGELFF	TGTGCCAGCAGCGTAGCCCCCTCCGGGACCGGGGAGCTGTTTTTT
.	.	TRBV6-1	TRBJ1-6	CASSLKGWSPLHF	TGTGCCAGCAGCCTGAAAGGCTGGTCACCCCTCCACTTT
.	.	TRBV7-2	TRBJ2-5	CASSLAGWVSPQTQYF	TGTGCCAGCAGCTTAGCTGGGTGGGTGTCCCCCCAGACCCAGTACTTC
many	TRBD2	TRBV12-3/TRBV12-4	TRBJ2-1	CASSFQLAGANEQFF	TGTGCCAGCAGTTTTCAATTAGCGGGAGCGAATGAGCAGTTCTTC
few	.	TRBV7-8	TRBJ2-2	CASTYSGYLSYNTGELFF	TGTGCCAGCACCTACTCGGGCTACCTCAGTTATAACACCGGGGAGCTGTTTTTT
.	.	TRBV29-1	TRBJ2-1	CSVEWTSFLGEQFF	TGCAGCGTTGAGTGGACAAGCTTCTTGGGGGAGCAGTTCTTC
.	TRBD1	TRBV7-2	TRBJ1-2	CLTPGTGGRGYGYTF	TGCCTTACCCCCGGAACAGGGGGCAGGGGCTATGGCTACACCTTC
.	.	TRBV7-9	TRBJ1-6	CASSMSLSPLHF	TGTGCCAGCAGCATGAGCCTCTCACCCCTCCACTTT
.	TRBD1	TRBV29-1	TRBJ2-7	CSVEFGTGSYEQYF	TGCAGCGTTGAATTCGGGACAGGTTCCTACGAGCAGTACTTC
few	.	TRBV29-1	TRBJ2-7	CSVEAGYYEQYF	TGCAGCGTTGAGGCAGGATACTACGAGCAGTACTTC
few	.	TRBV20-1	TRBJ2-2	CSAADGDTGELFF	TGCAGTGCGGCTGACGGCGACACCGGGGAGCTGTTTTTT
.	.	TRBV6-1	TRBJ1-3	CATAKGTRNTIYF	TGTGCCACCGCGAAAGGAACCAGAAACACCATATATTTT
.	TRBD2	TRBV20-1	TRBJ2-7	CSAISTSGSTYEQYF	TGCAGTGCTATATCGACTAGCGGGAGTACTTACGAGCAGTACTTC
.	.	TRBV19	TRBJ2-2	CASSRGSELFF	TGTGCCAGTAGTCGGGGGTCGGAGCTGTTTTTT
.	.	TRBV20-1	TRBJ2-3	CSHFLGAQDTQYF	TGCAGTCACTTTCTGGGGGCACAAGATACGCAGTATTTT
.	TRBD1	TRBV5-5	TRBJ1-2	CASSFRGQVYGYTF	TGTGCCAGCAGCTTTAGGGGACAGGTCTATGGCTACACCTTC
few	.	TRBV20-1	TRBJ2-7	CSARVAGTDSYEQYF	TGCAGTGCTAGAGTTGCCGGGACCGATTCCTACGAGCAGTACTTC